This entry lists 22 T cell receptor beta chains sequenced from one sample in a study of T cells in Graves' hyperthyroidism and ophthalmopathy (dated by TCRdb to about 2019). The method was multiplex PCR. Instrument used: Illumina HiSeq 2000. Amplification of TCR beta CDR3 regions was carried out from RNA transcripts. The TCR CDR3 was subjected to a first round of RT-PCR using the HTBI primer set and the Qiagen OneStep RT-PCR kit. TCRdb trimmed the raw reads at Q25, called clones with MiXCR and kept productive beta chains. All rows with the same CDR3 protein become a single entry with the most common DNA and genes. Within this sample are around 210,000 distinct CDR3 sequences, with roughly 17% of them counted one time only. Roughly 49% of the sample rests with the top ten. The material sequenced was blood. Source of these receptors: a woman between 45 and 60 years old with Graves' hyperthyroidism.

The chain employs TRBV29-1 and TRBJ2-2; 8 bases align to TRBD1. This CDR3 contains 15 residues. V lost 5 bases to trimming and J lost 7 bases; unmatched junction nucleotides: 12. Germline CDR1 and CDR2: SQVTM and ANQGSEA. The CDR3 DNA is TGCAGCGTTAATGGAGGACAGGGTTTGATCGGGGAGCTGTTTTTT. Translating it yields CSVNGGQGLIGELFF.

This sequence joins TRBV14 and TRBJ2-1; TRBD1 might be the D (5 bases). The CDR3 length is 14 residues. Per the germline V gene, CDR1 is SGHDN and CDR2 is FVKESK. V lost 3 bases and J lost 2, with 8 bases in between. The CDR3 nucleotides read TGTGCCAGCAGCCATTTGGACACCTACAATGAGCAGTTCTTC. It yields the protein CASSHLDTYNEQFF.

CDR3 nucleotides: TGCGCCAGCAGCAAGAACACCGGGACTAGCGGCACAGATACGCAGTATTTT. It is translated as CASSKNTGTSGTDTQYF. The chain combines TRBV5-1 with TRBJ2-3; 10 nucleotides align to TRBD2. The V gene's germline CDR1 is SGHRS and CDR2 YFSETQ. CDR3 length equals 17 residues. With V trimmed by 4 bases and J by 1 base, 9 bases remained unmatched.

The table lists this clonotype with a few counts. This chain uses TRBV10-3 with TRBJ2-3; 9 bases line up with TRBD1. Germline-derived CDR1 and CDR2 are ENHRY and SYGVKD. Germline trimming cut 7 bases from V and 2 bases from J; bases unmatched to any gene: 1. The CDR3 covers 13 residues. As DNA, the CDR3 is TGTGCCATCAAACAGGGGGCCACAGATACGCAGTATTTT. Translated, it gives CAIKQGATDTQYF.

The chain combines TRBV20-1 with TRBJ2-3; 16 nucleotides agree with TRBD2. V gave up 6 bases and J gave up 2 bases; unmatched junction bases: 5. The V gene's germline CDR1 is DFQATT and CDR2 SNEGSKA (reference sequence). CDR3 length: 16 amino acids. The CDR3 region is CSALGLAGGPTDTQYF. DNA of the CDR3: TGCAGTGCCCTGGGACTAGCGGGAGGGCCCACAGATACGCAGTATTTT.

Comment on this clonotype: A read error may be the cause here, since a much bigger clone is one base away. V and J are TRBV7-8 and TRBJ1-1, with 7 bases identical to TRBD2. The last part of the DNA fits TRBJ2-2 better; the J call may be wrong. Looked up from germline, CDR1 is SGHVS and CDR2 is FQNEAQ. CDR3 length: 15 residues. CDR3 amino acids: CASNPMGRAPGKLFF. For the CDR3, the DNA is TGTGCCAGCAACCCCATGGGGAGGGCCCCCGGGAAGCTGTTTTTT.

The sample holds many counts of this clonotype. J is TRBJ1-1 and V is TRBV15; 7 nucleotides agree with TRBD1. Germline assignment: CDR1 LNHNV and CDR2 YYDKDF (reference sequence). CDR3 length: 17 residues. V trimming: 1 base; J trimming: 0 bases; junction bases outside the gene matches: 8. CDR3 nucleotide sequence: TGTGCCACCAGCAGAGTAGTCGCAGGGGGTATGAACACTGAAGCTTTCTTT. The encoded protein is CATSRVVAGGMNTEAFF. The full variable domain, in which reference TRBV15 and TRBJ1-1 provide the parts outside the CDR3, is DAMVIQNPRYQVTQFGKPVTLSCSQTLNHNVMYWYQQKSSQAPKLLFHYYDKDFNNEADTPDNFQSRRPNTSFCFLDIRSPGLGDTAMYLCATSRVVAGGMNTEAFFGQGTRLTVV.

This clonotype was detected many times. This chain connects TRBV30 to TRBJ1-1; D might be TRBD1 (6 bases). The V and J ends lost 3 bases and 1 base respectively, with 21 bases between them. Germline V gene lookup returns CDR1 GTSNPN and CDR2 SVGIG (reference sequence). The CDR3 consists of 17 residues. The CDR3: CAWSDTGRGLTNTEAFF. CDR3 DNA sequence: TGTGCCTGGAGCGATACAGGGAGAGGTTTGACGAACACTGAAGCTTTCTTT.

The chain links TRBV10-3 to TRBJ1-5; unclear D gene. The CDR3 loop spans 14 amino acids. V was shortened by 3 bases and J by 3 bases, with 9 bases between the two germline ends. CDR1 ENHRY and CDR2 SYGVKD come from the germline V gene. In nucleotides, the CDR3 is TGTGCCATCAGTGAAAGGGCTAACAATCAGCCCCAGCATTTT. It codes for CAISERANNQPQHF.

The CDR3 nucleotides read TGTGCCAGCAGTGAAAATGCCCTACCCACCTACGAGCAGTACTTC. Translated, it gives CASSENALPTYEQYF. The rearrangement links TRBV6-1 to TRBJ2-7, with D uncertain. The V end was cut by 2 bases, the J end by 2 bases, with 13 bases between. This CDR3 spans 15 amino acids. CDR1 and CDR2 (germline): MNHNS, SASEGT.

Ten or more counts support this clonotype. The rearrangement links TRBV6-1 to TRBJ2-1; weak D call: TRBD2 (5 bases). Between the trimmed V and J ends, which lost 2 bases and 0 bases, there was a span of 11 bases. The CDR3 contains 16 residues. Germline loops: CDR1 MNHNS, CDR2 SASEGT. The CDR3 spells CASSERAESSYNEQFF. In DNA, the CDR3 is TGTGCCAGCAGTGAACGAGCGGAGAGCTCCTACAATGAGCAGTTCTTC.

This clonotype was seen repeatedly, ten times or more. The genes are TRBV5-1 and TRBJ2-3; the D is unclear. The V and J ends lost 0 bases and 0 bases respectively, with 5 bases between them. In germline, CDR1 is SGHRS, CDR2 YFSETQ. This CDR3 contains 14 residues. In nucleotides, the CDR3 is TGCGCCAGCAGCTTGGCCGACAGCACAGATACGCAGTATTTT. Its protein is CASSLADSTDTQYF.

This clonotype was seen only once. For the CDR3, the DNA is TGTGCCAGCAGCCCCCGGGACTGGGGCTACGAGCAGTACTTC. Translating gives CASSPRDWGYEQYF. This chain connects TRBV28 to TRBJ2-7, with a weak D call TRBD2 (6 bases). The CDR3 is made up of 14 amino acids. Germline CDR1 reads MDHEN; CDR2 reads SYDVKM. V dropped 6 bases and J dropped 3 bases, with 15 bases sitting between them.

This clonotype was seen many times. V and J are TRBV10-3 and TRBJ2-1, with TRBD2 as a possible D gene (5 bases). CDR1 and CDR2 from the germline V gene are ENHRY and SYGVKD. The CDR3 has 15 amino acids. The V end lost 1 base, the J end lost 7 bases, and 14 bases lay between the germline ends. The CDR3 bases are TGTGCCATCAGTGAGTTCATAGGTGGGAGAAATGAGCAGTTCTTC. This encodes CAISEFIGGRNEQFF.

The CDR3 loop reads CASSFLGTDNSPLHF. CDR3 in DNA: TGTGCCAGCAGTTTTCTTGGGACAGATAATTCACCCCTCCACTTT. The rearrangement joins TRBV12-3 or TRBV12-4 to TRBJ1-6, with 7 bases identical to TRBD1. The trim removed 3 bases at V and 5 bases at J, leaving 4 bases unmatched. This CDR3 has 15 residues.

This clonotype has a count of ten or more. The chain is built from TRBV7-2 and TRBJ2-1; 7 bases align to TRBD1. CDR1 and CDR2 from the germline V gene are SGHTA and FQGNSA. The CDR3 sequence is 16 residues long. J gave up 0 bases and V 6 bases, and 8 bases lay outside the gene matches. The DNA of the CDR3 is TGTGCCAGCAGGGCCGCGACAGGGCGCTCCTACAATGAGCAGTTCTTC. Translating gives CASRAATGRSYNEQFF.

This clonotype was picked up a small number of times. The V and J genes are TRBV12-3 or TRBV12-4 and TRBJ1-1; unclear D gene. This CDR3 contains 13 residues. V lost 7 bases and J 3 bases, leaving 12 bases between the germline ends. This chain's CDR3 is CASNSGRYTEAFF. The CDR3 DNA reads as TGTGCCAGCAACTCAGGACGGTACACTGAAGCTTTCTTT.

The rearrangement uses TRBV28 and TRBJ2-5; TRBD2 aligns across 7 bases. Germline V gene sequence: CDR1 MDHEN, CDR2 SYDVKM. The CDR3 runs to 16 residues. V lost 2 bases, J lost 2 bases, and 8 bases stayed unmatched. This chain's CDR3 is CASSLPSSGEQETQYF. CDR3 nucleotides: TGTGCCAGCAGTTTACCGTCTAGCGGCGAACAAGAGACCCAGTACTTC.

This clonotype was counted many times. The chain combines TRBV20-1 with TRBJ2-3; TRBD2 agrees at 9 bases. The V and J ends lost 5 bases and 5 bases, in that order; junction bases with no gene match: 8. The CDR3 extends over 14 amino acids. Germline CDR1 and CDR2: DFQATT and SNEGSKA (reference sequence). The CDR3 coding sequence is TGCAGTGCTGGGGGGACTAGCTTAGGAGATACGCAGTATTTT. The encoded protein is CSAGGTSLGDTQYF.

The genes are TRBV20-1 and TRBJ2-5, with 13 nucleotides matching TRBD2. The germline gives CDR1 DFQATT, CDR2 SNEGSKA (reference sequence). V shed 5 bases and J 2 bases; nucleotides not matched to a gene: 11. The CDR3 covers 17 residues. The CDR3 coding sequence is TGCAGTGCTGTCCTTCTGGGACTAGCGGGAAGACAAGAGACCCAGTACTTC. It is translated as CSAVLLGLAGRQETQYF.

This chain uses TRBV19 with TRBJ1-1; D is undetermined. V dropped 10 bases and J dropped 0 bases, with 18 bases sitting between them. Germline lookup yields CDR1 LNHDA and CDR2 SQIVND (reference sequence). The CDR3 spans 15 residues. DNA of the CDR3: TGTGCCATCACCCAAACCGGACGGATGAACACTGAAGCTTTCTTT. It codes for CAITQTGRMNTEAFF.

The chain recombines TRBV29-1 with TRBJ1-4; 9 nucleotides match TRBD1. The CDR3 has 14 amino acids. CDR1 and CDR2 from the germline V gene are SQVTM and ANQGSEA. Unmatched junction bases numbered 10, after V lost 6 bases and J lost 8 bases. This CDR3 is CSVRLGTGKEKLFF. DNA of the CDR3: TGCAGCGTACGATTAGGGACAGGGAAGGAAAAACTGTTTTTT.